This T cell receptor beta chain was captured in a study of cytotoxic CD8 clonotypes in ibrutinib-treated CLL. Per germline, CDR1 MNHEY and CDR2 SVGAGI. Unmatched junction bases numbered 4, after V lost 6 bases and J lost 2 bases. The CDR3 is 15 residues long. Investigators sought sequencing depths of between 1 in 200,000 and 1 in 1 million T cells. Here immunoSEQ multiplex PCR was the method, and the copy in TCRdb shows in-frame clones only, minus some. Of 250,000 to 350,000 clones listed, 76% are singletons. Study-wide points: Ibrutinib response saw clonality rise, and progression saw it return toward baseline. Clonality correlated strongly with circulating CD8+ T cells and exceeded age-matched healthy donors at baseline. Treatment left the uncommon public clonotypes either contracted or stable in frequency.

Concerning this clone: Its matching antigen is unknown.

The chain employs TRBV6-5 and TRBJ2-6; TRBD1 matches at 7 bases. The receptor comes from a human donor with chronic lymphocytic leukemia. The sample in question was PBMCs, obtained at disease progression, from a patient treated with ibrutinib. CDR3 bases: TGTGCCAGCAGCGCCGACAGGGCTGGGGCCAACGTCCTGACTTTC. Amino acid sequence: CASSADRAGANVLTF.